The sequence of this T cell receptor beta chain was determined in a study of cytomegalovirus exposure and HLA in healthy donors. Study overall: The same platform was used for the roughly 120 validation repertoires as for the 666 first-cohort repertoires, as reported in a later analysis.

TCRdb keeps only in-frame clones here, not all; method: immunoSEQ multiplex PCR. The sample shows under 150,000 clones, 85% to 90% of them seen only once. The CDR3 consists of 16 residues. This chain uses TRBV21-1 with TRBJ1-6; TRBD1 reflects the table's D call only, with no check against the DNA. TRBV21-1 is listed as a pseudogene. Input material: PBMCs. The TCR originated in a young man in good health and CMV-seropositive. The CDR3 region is CASRRAGRDRESPLHF. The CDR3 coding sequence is TGTGCCAGCAGGCGAGCTGGCCGGGACAGGGAGTCACCCCTCCACTTT.